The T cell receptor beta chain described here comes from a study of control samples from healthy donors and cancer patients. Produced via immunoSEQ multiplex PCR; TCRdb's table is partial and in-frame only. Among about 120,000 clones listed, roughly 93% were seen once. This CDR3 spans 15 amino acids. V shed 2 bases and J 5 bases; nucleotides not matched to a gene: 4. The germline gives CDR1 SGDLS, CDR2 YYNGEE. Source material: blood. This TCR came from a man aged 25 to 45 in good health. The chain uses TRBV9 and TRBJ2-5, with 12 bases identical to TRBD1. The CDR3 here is CASSVGTGGRETQYF. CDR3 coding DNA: TGTGCCAGCAGCGTCGGGACAGGGGGCCGGGAGACCCAGTACTTC.